One sample yielded the 28 T cell receptor beta chains listed below, sequenced in a study of vaccination effects on CD4 cells after COVID-19. Using immunoSEQ multiplex PCR, the repertoire was profiled, and TCRdb retains in-frame clones only, with some absent. The table includes around 79,000 clones, roughly 79% detected once. No antigen is known for these receptors. Using viral peptide pools, the ViraFEST assay grew out antigen-specific CD4+ T cells prior to sequencing. Cells that had been cultured for 10 days were the source of isolated CD4+ T cells. Recipients of the vaccine had no prior SARS-CoV-2 infection and negative nucleocapsid antibodies. This specimen consisted of CD4+ T cells from PBMCs cultured with SARS-CoV-2 spike peptides, obtained before COVID-19 vaccination. These receptors were collected from a human donor who received a COVID-19 vaccine.

The chain links TRBV28 to TRBJ2-7; D is unclear. Germline loops: CDR1 MDHEN, CDR2 SYDVKM. V was pared by 6 bases and J by 0 bases, with 9 bases between. The length of the CDR3 is 13 residues. As DNA, the CDR3 is TGTGCCAGCAGAGAAGGAAGCTCCTACGAGCAGTACGTC. Residues: CASREGSSYEQYV.

The chain combines TRBV19 with TRBJ2-1; 7 nucleotides match TRBD1. The CDR3 consists of 14 residues. The germline V gene has CDR1 LNHDA and CDR2 SQIVND (reference sequence). V gave up 7 bases and J gave up 0 bases; unmatched junction bases: 3. CDR3 sequence (DNA): TGTGCCAGTACCCGGGACAGCTCCTACAATGAGCAGTTCTTC. It translates to CASTRDSSYNEQFF.

J is TRBJ2-7 and V is TRBV3-1 (or the pseudogene TRBV3-2); 14 positions agree with TRBD2. The CDR3 loop spans 17 amino acids. CDR1 is LGHDT, CDR2 YNNKEL, per germline (reference sequence). The V segment lost 5 bases and the J segment 0 bases; nucleotides outside the gene matches: 6. CDR3 sequence (DNA): TGTGCCAGCAGCAAAACGGGACTAGCGGGGGTCTCCTACGAGCAGTACGTC. Its translation is CASSKTGLAGVSYEQYV.

The sample holds one count of this clone. The rearrangement uses TRBV5-1 and TRBJ1-6; D remains ambiguous. The germline V gene encodes CDR1 SGHRS and CDR2 YFSETQ. The germline V and J ends were trimmed by 5 bases and 0 bases, with 9 bases remaining between them. The CDR3 is 15 residues long. The CDR3 spells CASRLASSYNSPLHF. The CDR3, as DNA: TGCGCCAGCAGGCTAGCGAGCTCCTATAATTCACCCCTCCACTTT.

This clone was seen once. The gene calls are TRBV11-1 and TRBJ2-5; possible D gene TRBD1, 6 bases. CDR3 length: 15 residues. Trimming took 3 bases from V and 5 from J, leaving 16 bases between them. CDR1 and CDR2 from the germline V gene are SGHAT and FQDESV (reference sequence). The CDR3 DNA follows: TGTGCCAGCAGCTTGGAACAGGGATTGGTGGAGACCCAGTACTTC. This translates into CASSLEQGLVETQYF.

This clone was seen once. V gene TRBV6-5 combines with J gene TRBJ1-1; the D is unclear. V lost 0 bases to trimming and J lost 1 base, with 9 bases between them. CDR1 is MNHEY, CDR2 SVGAGI, per germline. This CDR3 has 15 residues. The CDR3 DNA follows: TGTGCCAGCAGTTACTCCGGCAGGTCGAACACTGAAGCTTTCTTT. This sequence encodes CASSYSGRSNTEAFF.

V is TRBV7-6 and J is TRBJ2-3; 11 bases align to TRBD2. With V trimmed by 5 bases and J by 0 bases, 7 bases remained unmatched. This CDR3 has 17 residues. Germline CDR1 reads SGHVS; CDR2 reads FNYEAQ. The CDR3 bases are TGTGCCAGCAGCGCAGCACTAGCGGGAGCTAGCACAGATACGCAGTATTTT. Translating it yields CASSAALAGASTDTQYF.

The chain employs TRBV7-2 and TRBJ1-2, with D possibly being TRBD1 (6 bases). Germline V gene data show CDR1 as SGHTA and CDR2 as FQGNSA. V lost 1 base and J 4 bases, leaving 10 bases between the germline ends. The CDR3 has 14 amino acids. CDR3 coding DNA: TGTGCCAGCAGCTTAGGACAGGCCCTCTATGGCTACACCTTC. This gives the protein CASSLGQALYGYTF.

J is TRBJ2-3 and V is TRBV19, with D hard to call. Germline-derived CDR1 and CDR2 are LNHDA and SQIVND (reference sequence). Trimming took off 7 bases at V and 0 bases at J, with 8 bases between the two ends. The CDR3 consists of 13 residues. DNA for the CDR3: TGTGCCAGTAAGAAATCTAGCACAGATACGCAGTATTTT. Translation gives CASKKSSTDTQYF.

This clone was found once. The chain employs TRBV6-6 and TRBJ1-1, with a possible D match to TRBD1 (6 bases). Trimming pared 2 bases from V and 1 base from J, leaving 8 bases between. This CDR3 is built from 14 residues. Germline V CDR1 and CDR2: MNHNY, SVGAGI (reference sequence). CDR3 loop: CASSYQDRNTEAFF. The CDR3 coding sequence is TGTGCCAGCAGTTACCAGGACAGGAACACTGAAGCTTTCTTT.

CDR3 in amino acids: CASSRAGAEQYV. The CDR3 DNA is TGTGCCAGCAGCCGAGCAGGGGCCGAGCAGTACGTC. The rearrangement uses TRBV11-2 and TRBJ2-7, with D perhaps TRBD1 (6 bases). This CDR3 spans 12 amino acids. V dropped 5 bases and J dropped 6 bases, with 11 bases sitting between them. CDR1 and CDR2 (germline): SGHAT, FQNNGV.

The chain carries TRBV27 and TRBJ1-2; weak D call: TRBD1 (6 bases). The V end lost 4 bases, the J end lost 8 bases, and 17 bases lay between the germline ends. CDR1 and CDR2 from the germline V gene are MNHEY and SMNVEV (reference sequence). The CDR3 has 14 amino acids. For the CDR3, the DNA is TGTGCCAGCAGTTCCGGGGGCGCCGTGGGAGGCTACACCTTC. This sequence encodes CASSSGGAVGGYTF.

This clone has just a few counts. The chain has TRBV24-1 and TRBJ1-4; D is unclear. The length of the CDR3 is 15 residues. Germline V gives CDR1 KGHDR, CDR2 SFDVKD. Deletions cut 5 bases from V and 0 bases from J, with 9 bases between. CDR3 sequence reads: CATSGGSSTNEKLFF. CDR3 in DNA: TGTGCCACCAGTGGGGGTAGCTCAACTAATGAAAAACTGTTTTTT.

This clone came up once. The chain carries TRBV14 and TRBJ2-7; 9 bases line up with TRBD1. With 8 bases clipped from V and 3 bases from J, the junction kept 11 bases outside the gene matches. The CDR3 has 15 residues. CDR1 and CDR2 (germline): SGHDN, FVKESK. This CDR3 is CASGPQPGQGYEQYV. For the CDR3, the DNA is TGTGCCAGCGGACCCCAACCGGGACAGGGCTACGAGCAGTACGTC.

This clone was observed a handful of times. The chain carries TRBV6-6 and TRBJ1-5; a weak D match, TRBD1 (5 bases). Trimming left V 1 base short and J 7 bases short, with 11 bases between. This CDR3 has 14 amino acids. The germline gives CDR1 MNHNY, CDR2 SVGAGI (reference sequence). CDR3 bases: TGTGCCAGCAGTTACTGGGAGGGGAACCAGCCCCAGCATTTT. Its protein product is CASSYWEGNQPQHF.

V usage is TRBV7-8 and J usage is TRBJ2-3, with 8 bases that match TRBD1. CDR3 length: 16 residues. Germline trimming cut 5 bases from V and 2 bases from J; bases unmatched to any gene: 9. The V gene's germline CDR1 is SGHVS and CDR2 FQNEAQ. CDR3 DNA: TGTGCCAGCAGCGAGTACAGGGGGACGGACACAGATACGCAGTATTTT. Its translation is CASSEYRGTDTDTQYF.

V is TRBV6-2 or TRBV6-3 and J is TRBJ1-5, with a weak D call TRBD1 (5 bases). The CDR3 is 14 amino acids. Germline V gene sequence: CDR1 MNHEY, CDR2 SVGEGT. V lost 2 bases, J lost 7 bases, and 12 bases lay in between. CDR3 in amino acids: CASSYRGGGQPQHF. CDR3 DNA sequence: TGTGCCAGCAGTTACAGGGGAGGTGGACAGCCCCAGCATTTT.

This chain links TRBV9 with TRBJ2-2, with D possibly matching TRBD1 (5 bases). Germline V gene sequence: CDR1 SGDLS, CDR2 YYNGEE. Deletions cut 0 bases from V and 5 bases from J, with 5 bases between. This CDR3 region has 13 residues. The chain's CDR3 is CASSVAGTGELFF. CDR3 DNA: TGTGCCAGCAGCGTAGCAGGGACCGGGGAGCTGTTTTTT.

The chain uses TRBV12-2 and TRBJ2-5. TRBV12-2 is classified as a pseudogene. The CDR3 covers 16 residues. The CDR3 DNA reads as TGTGCAAGTCGCTTAGAGCAGTCTCAGTACCAAGAGACCCAGTACTTC. This encodes CASRLEQSQYQETQYF.

This clone was observed a handful of times. The V and J genes are TRBV2 and TRBJ1-1; 7 nucleotides align to TRBD1. The V gene's germline CDR1 is SNHLY and CDR2 FYNNEI. The CDR3 extends over 13 amino acids. Trimming removed 6 bases from V and 4 bases from J; junction bases left unmatched: 5. The CDR3 loop reads CASRKTGSTEAFF. CDR3 nucleotide sequence: TGTGCCAGCAGGAAGACAGGGTCCACTGAAGCTTTCTTT. Full variable domain (missing parts from reference TRBV2 and TRBJ1-1): EPEVTQTPSHQVTQMGQEVILRCVPISNHLYFYWYRQILGQKVEFLVSFYNNEISEKSEIFDDQFSVERPDGSNFTLKIRSTKLEDSAMYFCASRKTGSTEAFFGQGTRLTVV.

CDR3: CASSPVETAKNIQYF. The CDR3 region has the DNA TGTGCCAGCTCACCCGTGGAGACAGCCAAAAACATTCAGTACTTC. The V call is TRBV18, the J call TRBJ2-4; no definite D call. Germline V lookup: CDR1 KGHSH, CDR2 LQKENI. The germline V and J ends were trimmed by 3 bases and 0 bases, with 9 bases remaining between them. The CDR3 has 15 residues.

This chain links TRBV5-1 with TRBJ1-1, with D unresolved. This CDR3 has 13 residues. The germline V gene has CDR1 SGHRS and CDR2 YFSETQ. With 0 bases removed from V and 4 bases from J, the gap between germline ends came to 7 bases. CDR3 in DNA: TGCGCCAGCAGCTTGGAGGGAGTCACTGAAGCTTTCTTT. This sequence encodes CASSLEGVTEAFF.

The chain is built from TRBV12-3 or TRBV12-4 and TRBJ1-2; tentative D call: TRBD1 (5 bases). V lost 5 bases and J lost 7, with 14 bases in between. The CDR3 extends over 13 amino acids. The CDR3 region is CASSPGLFFGYTF. In DNA, the CDR3 is TGTGCCAGCAGTCCGGGACTCTTTTTTGGCTACACCTTC.

The J gene is TRBJ1-2, the V gene TRBV6-5; D call uncertain. The CDR3 is made up of 14 amino acids. V lost 6 bases and J lost 8, with 19 bases in between. In germline, CDR1 is MNHEY, CDR2 SVGAGI. CDR3 DNA sequence: TGTGCCAGCAGGACCCGTACGGAGGGATACGGCTACACCTTC. Translated, it gives CASRTRTEGYGYTF.

The chain uses TRBV5-4 and TRBJ2-1; TRBD2 agrees at 10 bases. Germline V lookup: CDR1 SGHNT, CDR2 YYREEE (reference sequence). The V gene end was trimmed by 3 bases and the J gene end by 6 bases; junction bases not matched to a gene: 3. CDR3 length: 14 amino acids. The CDR3 bases are TGTGCCAGCAGCTCTCGACTAGCGGGCAATGAGCAGTTCTTC. This gives the protein CASSSRLAGNEQFF.

V gene TRBV6-6 combines with J gene TRBJ2-5, with D perhaps being TRBD1 or TRBD2 (5 bases each). From germline, CDR1 is MNHNY and CDR2 SVGAGI (reference sequence). The CDR3 is 15 residues long. Trimming took 0 bases from V and 0 from J, leaving 8 bases between them. The CDR3 is CASSYSPGHQETQYF. In DNA, the CDR3 is TGTGCCAGCAGTTACTCCCCGGGGCACCAAGAGACCCAGTACTTC.

This chain joins TRBV28 and TRBJ1-1; a weak D match, TRBD1 (5 bases). Trimming left V 3 bases short and J 2 bases short, with 13 bases between. The CDR3 extends over 15 amino acids. Germline V lookup: CDR1 MDHEN, CDR2 SYDVKM. The CDR3 DNA sequence: TGTGCCAGCAGTTTGAATCGGGGGGGAAACACTGAAGCTTTCTTT. The encoded protein is CASSLNRGGNTEAFF.

Only one count was recorded for this clone. The rearrangement joins TRBV4-3 to TRBJ2-5; D might be TRBD2 (6 bases). V shed 0 bases and J shed 5 bases, with 16 bases lying between them. This CDR3 region has 16 residues. The germline V gene has CDR1 LGHNA and CDR2 YSLEER. The CDR3 loop reads CASSQDNGPRGETQYF. The CDR3 DNA reads as TGCGCCAGCAGCCAAGATAATGGACCCCGGGGGGAGACCCAGTACTTC.